This T cell receptor beta chain was observed in a study of early T cells in non-severe SARS-CoV-2 infection. Overall study context: Chains were unpaired, as sequencing was done on bulk RNA from unsorted whole blood.

The CDR3 contains 18 residues. Germline V gene data show CDR1 as LGHNA and CDR2 as YSLEER. V lost 5 bases to trimming and J lost 4 bases; unmatched junction nucleotides: 18. The library protocol tagged individual cDNA molecules with unique molecular identifiers. TCRdb redid the calling of the 5' RACE reads with MiXCR, one entry per CDR3 protein. This table holds 55,000 to 75,000 distinct CDR3 sequences, 8% to 10% found once. On this clonotype: What it binds is unknown.

Findings and caveats of the study: Anti-spike CD8 responses were favored in VDJdb matching, and private and CD4 specificities were missed.

The specimen was whole blood, collected at baseline. This clonotype was obtained from an adult who was a healthcare worker with PCR-confirmed SARS-CoV-2 infection or an uninfected control (not recorded which). The V gene is TRBV4-3, the J gene TRBJ2-5, with 8 bases identical to TRBD1. The CDR3 DNA reads TGCGCCAGCAGCTCGGGGGCGAGTAGGACAGGGTTAGGAGAGACCCAGTACTTC. This sequence encodes CASSSGASRTGLGETQYF.